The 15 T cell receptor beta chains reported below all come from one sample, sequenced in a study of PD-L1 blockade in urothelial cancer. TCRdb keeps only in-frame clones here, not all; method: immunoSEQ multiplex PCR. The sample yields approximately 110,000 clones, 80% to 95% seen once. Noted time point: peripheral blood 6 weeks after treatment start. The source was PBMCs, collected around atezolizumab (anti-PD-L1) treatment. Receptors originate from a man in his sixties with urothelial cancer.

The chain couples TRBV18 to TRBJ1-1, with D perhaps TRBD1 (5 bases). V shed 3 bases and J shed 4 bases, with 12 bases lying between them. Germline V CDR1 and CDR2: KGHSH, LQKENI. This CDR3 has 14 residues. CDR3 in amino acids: CASSPAPQGTEAFF. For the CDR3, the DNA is TGTGCCAGCTCACCGGCCCCCCAGGGCACTGAAGCTTTCTTT.

The CDR3 region is CASSYATTLSGPLHF. The CDR3 coding sequence is TGTGCCAGCAGTTACGCCACAACGCTGTCGGGACCCCTCCACTTT. V gene TRBV6-5 combines with J gene TRBJ1-6; D unresolved. The V gene lost 2 bases and the J gene lost 12 bases, with 17 bases spanning the gap. This CDR3 region has 15 residues. Germline CDR1 MNHEY, CDR2 SVGAGI.

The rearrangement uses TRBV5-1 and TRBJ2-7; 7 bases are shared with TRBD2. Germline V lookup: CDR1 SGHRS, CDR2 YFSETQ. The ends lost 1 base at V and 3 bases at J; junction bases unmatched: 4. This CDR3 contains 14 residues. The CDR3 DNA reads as TGCGCCAGCAGCTTGTCAGGGAGGGACTACGAGCAGTACTTC. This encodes CASSLSGRDYEQYF.

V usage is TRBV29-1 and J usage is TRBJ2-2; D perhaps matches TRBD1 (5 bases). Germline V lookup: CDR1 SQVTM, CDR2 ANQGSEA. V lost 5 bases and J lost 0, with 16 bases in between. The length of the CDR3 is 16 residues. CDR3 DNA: TGCAGCGTTTCCCCGACAGCCCGTGCGAACACCGGGGAGCTGTTTTTT. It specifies CSVSPTARANTGELFF.

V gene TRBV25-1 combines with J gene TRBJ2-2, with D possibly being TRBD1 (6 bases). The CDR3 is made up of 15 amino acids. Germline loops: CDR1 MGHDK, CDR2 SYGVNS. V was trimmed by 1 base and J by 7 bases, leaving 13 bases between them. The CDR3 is CASSESPGANGELFF. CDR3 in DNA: TGTGCCAGCAGTGAATCCCCAGGGGCGAACGGGGAGCTGTTTTTT.

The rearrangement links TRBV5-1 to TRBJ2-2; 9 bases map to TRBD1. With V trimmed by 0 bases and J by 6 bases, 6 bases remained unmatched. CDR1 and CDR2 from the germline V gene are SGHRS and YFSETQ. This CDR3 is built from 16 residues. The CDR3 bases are TGCGCCAGCAGCTTGGCCGGGACAGGGAGGTCCGGGGAGCTGTTTTTT. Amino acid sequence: CASSLAGTGRSGELFF.

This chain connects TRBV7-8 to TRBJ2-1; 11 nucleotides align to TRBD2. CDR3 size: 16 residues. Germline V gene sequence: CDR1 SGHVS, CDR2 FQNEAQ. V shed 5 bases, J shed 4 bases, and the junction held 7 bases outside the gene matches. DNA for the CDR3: TGTGCCAGCAGCCCCCTTAGCGGGAGGGAATACAATGAGCAGTTCTTC. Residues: CASSPLSGREYNEQFF.

DNA for the CDR3: TGTGCCAGCAGTTACTCAGGGGGCGCCCCTACGCAGTTCTTC. It is translated as CASSYSGGAPTQFF. The rearrangement uses TRBV6-5 and TRBJ2-1; 7 bases are a match to TRBD1. This CDR3 is 14 amino acids long. The V segment lost 0 bases and the J segment 12 bases; nucleotides outside the gene matches: 8. The germline gives CDR1 MNHEY, CDR2 SVGAGI.

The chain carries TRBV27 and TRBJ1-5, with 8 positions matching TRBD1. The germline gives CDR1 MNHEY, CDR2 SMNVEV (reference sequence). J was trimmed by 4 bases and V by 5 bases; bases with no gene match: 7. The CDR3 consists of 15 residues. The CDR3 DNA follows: TGTGCCAGCAGTCCAAGACAGGGGAGGAATCAGCCCCAGCATTTT. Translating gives CASSPRQGRNQPQHF.

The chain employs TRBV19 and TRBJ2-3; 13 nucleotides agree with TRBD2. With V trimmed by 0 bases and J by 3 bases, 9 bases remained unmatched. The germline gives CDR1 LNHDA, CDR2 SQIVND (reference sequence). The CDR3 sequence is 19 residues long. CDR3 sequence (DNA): TGTGCCAGTAGTATAGAAGGGATACTAGCGGGGGGGCTGACAGATACGCAGTATTTT. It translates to CASSIEGILAGGLTDTQYF.

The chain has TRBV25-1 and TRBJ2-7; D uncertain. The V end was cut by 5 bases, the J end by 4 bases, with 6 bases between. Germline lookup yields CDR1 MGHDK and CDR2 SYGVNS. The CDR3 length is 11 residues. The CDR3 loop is CASSPQYEQYF. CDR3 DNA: TGTGCCAGCAGTCCCCAATACGAGCAGTACTTC.

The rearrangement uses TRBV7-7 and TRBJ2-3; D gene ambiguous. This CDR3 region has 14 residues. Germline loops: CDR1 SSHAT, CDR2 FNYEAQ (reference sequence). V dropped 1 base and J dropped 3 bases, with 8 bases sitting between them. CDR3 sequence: CASSLDSVTDTQYF. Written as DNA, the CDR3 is TGTGCCAGCAGCTTAGATTCGGTTACAGATACGCAGTATTTT.

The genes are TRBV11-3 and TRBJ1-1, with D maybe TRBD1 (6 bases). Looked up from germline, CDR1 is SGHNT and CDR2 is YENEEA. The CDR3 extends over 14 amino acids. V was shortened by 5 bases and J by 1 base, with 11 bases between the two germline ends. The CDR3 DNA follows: TGTGCCAGCAGCCCGGACAGTCGGAACACTGAAGCTTTCTTT. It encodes CASSPDSRNTEAFF.

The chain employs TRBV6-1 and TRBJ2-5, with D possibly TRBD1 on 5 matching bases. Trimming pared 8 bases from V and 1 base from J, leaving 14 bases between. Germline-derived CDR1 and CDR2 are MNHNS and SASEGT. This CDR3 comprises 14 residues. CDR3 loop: CASHLDSTQETQYF. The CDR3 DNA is TGTGCCAGCCATCTCGACAGCACCCAAGAGACCCAGTACTTC.

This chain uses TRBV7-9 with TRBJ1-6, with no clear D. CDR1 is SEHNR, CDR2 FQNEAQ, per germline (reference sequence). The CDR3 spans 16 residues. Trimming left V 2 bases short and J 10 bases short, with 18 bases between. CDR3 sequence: CASSLMSGRRESPLHF. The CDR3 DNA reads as TGTGCCAGCAGCTTAATGTCAGGCAGGAGGGAGTCACCCCTCCACTTT.